This T cell receptor (beta chain) is from a study of Graves' ophthalmopathy and Graves' hyperthyroidism. Trimming cost V 4 bases and J 5 bases, with 14 bases left between them. The CDR3 totals 14 residues. CDR1 and CDR2 (germline): SQVTM, ANQGSEA. This clonotype came up a few times. From RNA, the CDR3 regions of TCR beta chains were amplified and sequenced. First-round RT-PCR relied on HTBI primers, and a second-round multiplex PCR came next. TCRdb re-called the multiplex PCR reads through MiXCR, storing one row per CDR3 protein. Of over a million distinct CDR3 sequences in the sample, about 36% were seen once.

The TCR sequence derives from an adult man with Graves' hyperthyroidism. The V call is TRBV29-1, the J call TRBJ2-2; tentative D call: TRBD1 (6 bases). The sequencing input was peripheral blood or thyroid tissue (not recorded which). The CDR3 DNA reads TGCAGCGTTGGACAGGTCTCCGGGACCGGGGAGCTGTTTTTT. It yields the protein CSVGQVSGTGELFF.